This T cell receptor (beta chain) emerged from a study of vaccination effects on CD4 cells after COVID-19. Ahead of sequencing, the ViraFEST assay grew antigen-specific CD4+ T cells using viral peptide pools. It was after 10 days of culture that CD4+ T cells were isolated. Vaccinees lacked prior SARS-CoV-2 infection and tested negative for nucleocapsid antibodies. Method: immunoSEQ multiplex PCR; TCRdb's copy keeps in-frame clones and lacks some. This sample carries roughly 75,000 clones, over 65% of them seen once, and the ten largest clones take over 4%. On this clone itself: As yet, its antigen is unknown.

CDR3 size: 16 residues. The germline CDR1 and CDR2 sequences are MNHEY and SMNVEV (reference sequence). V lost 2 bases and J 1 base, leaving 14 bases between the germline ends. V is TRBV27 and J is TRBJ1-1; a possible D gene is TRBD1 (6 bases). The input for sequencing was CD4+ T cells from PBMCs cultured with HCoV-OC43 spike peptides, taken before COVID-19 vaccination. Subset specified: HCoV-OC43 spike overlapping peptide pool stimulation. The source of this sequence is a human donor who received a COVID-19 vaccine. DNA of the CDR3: TGTGCCAGCAGTTTACCAATCTTGACAGGGAACACTGAAGCTTTCTTT. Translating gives CASSLPILTGNTEAFF.